This T cell receptor (beta chain) derives from a study of T cell changes during pregnancy in multiple sclerosis. This clone has a single count. This table comes from immunoSEQ multiplex PCR, and its TCRdb copy is limited to in-frame clones, with some not included. The sample contains 70,000 to 80,000 clones, 85% to 95% of which appear only once. The sample here was peripheral blood, taken in the first trimester of pregnancy. The origin of this receptor is a female donor with multiple sclerosis, enrolled in a pregnancy study.

In nucleotides, the CDR3 is TGTGCCACCAGCAGCCCCCCGGGTCTCGGCGACAATGAGCAGTTCTTC. Translation: CATSSPPGLGDNEQFF. V gene TRBV15 combines with J gene TRBJ2-1; D remains ambiguous. Germline assignment: CDR1 LNHNV and CDR2 YYDKDF (reference sequence). CDR3 length: 16 amino acids. V was clipped by 3 bases and J by 5 bases, with 17 bases between them.